These 22 T cell receptor beta chains originate from one sample sequenced in a study of blood T cell repertoires in COVID-19. Generated by immunoSEQ multiplex PCR, the TCRdb table keeps only in-frame clones and is missing some. Here the sample spans about 150,000 clones, 80% to 90% being singletons. The sequenced sample consisted of peripheral blood. Receptors originate from a man in his 60s with active or convalescent COVID-19.

This chain uses TRBV7-9 with TRBJ1-4; possibly TRBD1 for D (5 bases). The CDR3 has 14 residues. V lost 5 bases and J lost 11, with 18 bases in between. CDR1 and CDR2 from the germline V gene are SEHNR and FQNEAQ (reference sequence). CDR3 amino acids: CASSAYGGVNKLFF. The CDR3 DNA sequence: TGTGCCAGCAGCGCCTACGGAGGGGTGAACAAACTGTTTTTT.

This sequence joins TRBV19 and TRBJ2-3, with TRBD1 matching 9 bases. With V trimmed by 3 bases and J by 3 bases, 1 base remained unmatched. CDR1 LNHDA and CDR2 SQIVND come from the germline V gene (reference sequence). The CDR3 is made up of 14 amino acids. The CDR3 coding sequence is TGTGCCAGTAGTATCGGGACAGGGACAGATACGCAGTATTTT. Protein sequence: CASSIGTGTDTQYF.

CDR3: CASSRGQANYGYTF. The CDR3 DNA reads TGTGCCAGTAGTAGAGGACAGGCCAACTATGGCTACACCTTC. The J gene is TRBJ1-2, the V gene TRBV19; TRBD1 aligns across 7 bases. V gave up 4 bases and J gave up 2 bases; unmatched junction bases: 4. The CDR3 sequence is 14 residues long. CDR1 is LNHDA, CDR2 SQIVND, per germline (reference sequence).

The table lists this clone with a count of one. The chain links TRBV5-4 to TRBJ1-3; D is perhaps TRBD1 (6 bases). The CDR3 is made up of 16 amino acids. Between the trimmed V and J ends, which lost 4 bases and 4 bases, there was a span of 18 bases. Germline-derived CDR1 and CDR2 are SGHNT and YYREEE (reference sequence). The CDR3 sequence: CASSPGGGRSGNTIYF. Here the CDR3 DNA reads TGTGCCAGCAGCCCCGGGGGGGGGCGCTCCGGAAACACCATATATTTT.

The V gene is TRBV4-1, the J gene TRBJ1-2, with TRBD1 identical over 7 bases. CDR1 is MGHRA, CDR2 YSYEKL, per germline. The CDR3 totals 16 residues. With V trimmed by 2 bases and J by 3 bases, 9 bases remained unmatched. The DNA of the CDR3 is TGCGCCAGCAGCCAACTCAAAACAGGGGTCCACTATGGCTACACCTTC. Protein: CASSQLKTGVHYGYTF.

The chain carries TRBV3-1 (or the pseudogene TRBV3-2) and TRBJ1-2; 10 bases are a match to TRBD1. This CDR3 spans 15 amino acids. Germline V lookup: CDR1 LGHDT, CDR2 YNNKEL (reference sequence). With V trimmed by 5 bases and J by 8 bases, 11 bases remained unmatched. The CDR3 sequence is CASSVHSDRGKGYTF. Here the CDR3 DNA reads TGTGCCAGCAGCGTACATTCGGACAGGGGGAAGGGCTACACCTTC.

The rearrangement uses TRBV5-1 and TRBJ1-2; 9 bases fit TRBD1. V lost 7 bases to trimming and J lost 4 bases; unmatched junction nucleotides: 2. The CDR3 spans 12 residues. The germline V gene has CDR1 SGHRS and CDR2 YFSETQ. The CDR3 reads CASGTGTYGYTF. The CDR3 region has the DNA TGCGCCAGCGGGACAGGGACCTATGGCTACACCTTC.

In this sample, this clone turned up a few times. This chain links TRBV6-2 or TRBV6-3 with TRBJ1-5; D gene unclear. The CDR3 contains 17 residues. V lost 2 bases to trimming and J lost 0 bases, with 14 bases between them. Germline V CDR1 and CDR2: MNHEY, SVGEGT. In DNA form, the CDR3 reads TGTGCCAGCAGTTACAACAGATACGTTTATAGCAATCAGCCCCAGCATTTT. Translating it yields CASSYNRYVYSNQPQHF.

The chain carries TRBV18 and TRBJ1-2; TRBD1 agrees at 8 bases. The CDR3 covers 15 residues. Germline CDR1 and CDR2: KGHSH and LQKENI. Germline trimming cut 3 bases from V and 1 base from J; bases unmatched to any gene: 4. CDR3 protein: CASSPGQGNNYGYTF. CDR3 sequence (DNA): TGTGCCAGCTCACCCGGACAGGGAAATAACTATGGCTACACCTTC. The variable domain in full, with the rest retrieved from reference TRBV18 and TRBJ1-2, is NAGVMQNPRHLVRRRGQEARLRCSPMKGHSHVYWYRQLPEEGLKFMVYLQKENIIDESGMPKERFSAEFPKEGPSILRIQQVVRGDSAAYFCASSPGQGNNYGYTFGSGTRLTVV.

This chain joins TRBV29-1 and TRBJ2-7, with 9 positions matching TRBD1. The V and J ends lost 8 bases and 3 bases, in that order; junction bases with no gene match: 11. The CDR3 has 14 amino acids. From germline, CDR1 is SQVTM and CDR2 ANQGSEA. The CDR3 DNA sequence: TGCAGCCGGACAGGGGAGGGACGGGGCTACGAGCAGTACTTC. It translates to CSRTGEGRGYEQYF.

The V and J genes are TRBV6-2 or TRBV6-3 and TRBJ1-3; possibly TRBD1 for D (5 bases). Germline V gives CDR1 MNHEY, CDR2 SVGEGT. There are 16 residues in the CDR3. Trimming left V 2 bases short and J 0 bases short, with 11 bases between. This CDR3 is CASSYRTSSSGNTIYF. As DNA, the CDR3 is TGTGCCAGCAGTTACAGGACAAGCAGCTCTGGAAACACCATATATTTT.

The chain employs TRBV11-2 and TRBJ2-7; TRBD1 matches at 7 bases. The CDR3 consists of 15 residues. V gave up 5 bases and J gave up 3 bases; unmatched junction bases: 10. The germline V gene has CDR1 SGHAT and CDR2 FQNNGV. The CDR3 DNA follows: TGTGCCAGCAGCAGGAACGACAGGGTGAACTACGAGCAGTACTTC. Translation: CASSRNDRVNYEQYF.

The V gene is TRBV27, the J gene TRBJ2-5; TRBD2 might be the D (6 bases). The CDR3 extends over 15 amino acids. CDR1 and CDR2 (germline): MNHEY, SMNVEV (reference sequence). V shed 6 bases and J shed 5 bases, with 19 bases lying between them. CDR3 nucleotides: TGTGCCAGCAGGGAGACTCGGGACCGGGAGGAGACCCAGTACTTC. Its translation is CASRETRDREETQYF.

The rearrangement joins TRBV7-9 to TRBJ1-6; 7 bases fit TRBD1. Germline V gene sequence: CDR1 SEHNR, CDR2 FQNEAQ (reference sequence). With V trimmed by 2 bases and J by 8 bases, 6 bases remained unmatched. The CDR3 runs 15 residues. The CDR3 DNA is TGTGCCAGCAGCTTAAGCCAGGGGGGAGATTCACCCCTCCACTTT. Translation: CASSLSQGGDSPLHF. The full variable domain, its missing parts supplied by reference TRBV7-9 and TRBJ1-6, is DTGVSQNPRHKITKRGQNVTFRCDPISEHNRLYWYRQTLGQGPEFLTYFQNEAQLEKSRLLSDRFSAERPKGSFSTLEIQRTEQGDSAMYLCASSLSQGGDSPLHFGNGTRLTVT.

The chain's CDR3 is CASSPVGATDTQYF. The CDR3 DNA sequence: TGTGCCAGCAGCCCGGTGGGGGCAACAGATACGCAGTATTTT. The chain combines TRBV7-2 with TRBJ2-3; tentative D call: TRBD1 (6 bases). CDR1 and CDR2 from the germline V gene are SGHTA and FQGNSA. The CDR3 is 14 residues long. V was pared by 5 bases and J by 3 bases, with 12 bases between.

V and J are TRBV7-2 and TRBJ2-5; TRBD1 matches 7 bases. Germline V gene data show CDR1 as SGHTA and CDR2 as FQGNSA. V shed 5 bases, J shed 1 base, and the junction held 7 bases outside the gene matches. The CDR3 spans 15 residues. The CDR3 coding sequence is TGTGCCAGCAGCATCCAAGGGGGCCCCCAAGAGACCCAGTACTTC. It codes for CASSIQGGPQETQYF.

This chain uses TRBV3-1 (or the pseudogene TRBV3-2) with TRBJ2-5; D gene uncertain. There are 14 residues in the CDR3. The V and J ends lost 1 base and 4 bases respectively, with 10 bases between them. Germline loops: CDR1 LGHDT, CDR2 YNNKEL (reference sequence). This CDR3 is CASSQAPRSETQYF. The CDR3, as DNA: TGTGCCAGCAGCCAAGCCCCTAGATCAGAGACCCAGTACTTC.

The rearrangement joins TRBV11-2 to TRBJ2-1; 7 bases line up with TRBD1. The CDR3 has 13 amino acids. CDR1 SGHAT and CDR2 FQNNGV come from the germline V gene. Germline trimming cut 8 bases from V and 6 bases from J; bases unmatched to any gene: 7. CDR3 in amino acids: CASVLGTVNEQFF. The CDR3, as DNA: TGTGCCAGCGTCCTCGGGACAGTCAATGAGCAGTTCTTC.

The genes are TRBV28 and TRBJ1-5; TRBD1 matches 8 bases. Germline lookup yields CDR1 MDHEN and CDR2 SYDVKM. The CDR3 covers 15 residues. Trimming took 6 bases from V and 2 from J; bases not matched to a gene: 6. The CDR3: CASRTGQGGNQPQHF. CDR3 nucleotides: TGTGCCAGCAGAACTGGACAGGGCGGCAATCAGCCCCAGCATTTT.

The rearrangement links TRBV3-1 (or the pseudogene TRBV3-2) to TRBJ2-7; 11 bases match TRBD2. J was trimmed by 3 bases and V by 4 bases; bases with no gene match: 11. Per the germline V gene, CDR1 is LGHDT and CDR2 is YNNKEL (reference sequence). The CDR3 has 17 residues. Here the CDR3 reads CASSLAGGRWGGYEQYF. Written as DNA, the CDR3 is TGTGCCAGCAGCCTAGCGGGGGGGCGCTGGGGAGGCTACGAGCAGTACTTC.

The CDR3 bases are TGTGCCAGCAGTTTCAGGGGTTCAGAGTCTGAAGCTTTCTTT. Protein sequence: CASSFRGSESEAFF. The rearrangement links TRBV6-6 to TRBJ1-1; D may be TRBD1 (6 bases). CDR1 is MNHNY, CDR2 SVGAGI, per germline (reference sequence). Trimming removed 4 bases at V and 6 bases at J, with 15 bases between. The CDR3 totals 14 residues.

The V and J genes are TRBV4-2 and TRBJ1-4; 8 bases are shared with TRBD1. CDR3 length equals 16 residues. Germline CDR1 is LGHNA and CDR2 is YNFKEQ. The V segment lost 5 bases and the J segment 7 bases; nucleotides outside the gene matches: 12. CDR3 DNA sequence: TGTGCCAGCAGCTTTAGCCTGGACAGGGCGGGTGAAAAACTGTTTTTT. Protein: CASSFSLDRAGEKLFF.